This T cell receptor beta chain was captured in a study of blood T cell repertoires in COVID-19 (TCRdb year 2020). In the study overall: Samples from collaborators originated in the United States, Italy and Spain and spanned both the acute and convalescent phases of COVID-19. The prospective study material was composed of cDNA or gDNA derived from T cells, B-cell-depleted T cells, or PBMCs. The dataset comprised deeply sampled blood TCRbeta repertoires from subjects exposed to, actively infected with, or recovered from COVID-19. A freely available public database, intended as a resource for researchers studying the immune response to SARS-CoV-2, is where the repertoires were released. The samples were drawn from the first 160 participants of the ongoing ImmuneRACE study and from 1,254 subjects provided by 6 global collaborators. Nearly every sample came with metadata listing a de-identified subject ID, COVID-19 status, age in years and sex. Where HLA class I and class II types were available, the types were taken from metadata supplied by the sample provider, not from assay-based typing.

The full study reports these points: Clinical and demographic metadata were provided uncurated, with the amount varying by source and participant.

Sequences SNHLY (CDR1) and FYNNEI (CDR2) are obtained from the germline V gene. Trimming removed 4 bases from V and 2 bases from J, leaving 13 bases between the germline ends. The CDR3 measures 15 amino acids from cysteine to phenylalanine. CDR3 DNA only is kept here, 45 bases in frame from base 1. On this clone itself: The antigen it binds to is not known. Within one base of it there is no much larger clone, and no base qualities were kept.

The collaborating institutions used their own protocols to collect whole blood in K2EDTA tubes. For TCRbeta analysis, collaborators shipped samples as frozen whole blood, isolated PBMCs, or DNA extracted from either of those sample types. TCRbeta CDR3 regions were amplified from genomic DNA by means of the immunoSEQ Assay, a bias-controlled multiplex PCR. The authors' pipeline ran thus. Nucleated cell counts per sample were estimated from amplification of reference gene primers within the assay. To quantify the absolute abundance of each unique TCRbeta CDR3 rearrangement, sequence reads were collapsed and filtered. For each sample, productive Simpson clonality was calculated as the square root of Simpson's diversity index over productive rearrangements. TCRdb mirrors the immuneACCESS table, restricted to in-frame sequences. Some clones are absent from its copies; in checked studies, under half trace to an unresolved V gene, and the reason for the others is unknown. V, J and clone size were drawn from that table, and D and trimming were deduced from the DNA. For this sample the table gives 150,000 or so clones, of which about four fifths were detected only once. The ten largest clones take up 3% of the sample.

The receptor was derived from a woman aged 80 or older with acute or convalescent COVID-19. The source material was peripheral blood. The sequence links TRBV2 to TRBJ2-3; a confident D gene designation cannot be given. The CDR3 region: CASSVQRPLTDTQYF. Read as DNA, the sequence is TGTGCCAGCAGTGTGCAGAGGCCTCTCACAGATACGCAGTATTTT. With all but the CDR3 taken from the reference TRBV2 and TRBJ2-3 genes, the full variable domain is: EPEVTQTPSHQVTQMGQEVILRCVPISNHLYFYWYRQILGQKVEFLVSFYNNEISEKSEIFDDQFSVERPDGSNFTLKIRSTKLEDSAMYFCASSVQRPLTDTQYFGPGTRLTVL.